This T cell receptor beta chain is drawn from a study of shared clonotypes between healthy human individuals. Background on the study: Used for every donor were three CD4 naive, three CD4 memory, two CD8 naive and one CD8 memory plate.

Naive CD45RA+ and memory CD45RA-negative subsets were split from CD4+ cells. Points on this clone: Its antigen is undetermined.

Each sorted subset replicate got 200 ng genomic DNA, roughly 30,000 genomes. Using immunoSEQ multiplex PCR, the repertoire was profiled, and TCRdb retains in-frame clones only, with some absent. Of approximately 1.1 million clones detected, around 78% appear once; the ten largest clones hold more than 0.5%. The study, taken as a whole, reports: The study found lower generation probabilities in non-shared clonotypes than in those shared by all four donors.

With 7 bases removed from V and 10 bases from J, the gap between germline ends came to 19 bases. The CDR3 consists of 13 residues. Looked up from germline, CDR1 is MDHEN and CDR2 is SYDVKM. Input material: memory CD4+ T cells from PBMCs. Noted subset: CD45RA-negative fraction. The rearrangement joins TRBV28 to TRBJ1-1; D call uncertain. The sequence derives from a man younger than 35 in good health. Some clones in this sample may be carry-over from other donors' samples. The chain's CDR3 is CASTPSDGVGAFF. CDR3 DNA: TGTGCCAGCACCCCCAGTGATGGGGTTGGAGCTTTCTTT.